The 2 T cell receptor beta chains listed next were all sequenced from one sample in a study of early T cells in non-severe SARS-CoV-2 infection. TCRdb re-called the 5' RACE reads through MiXCR, storing one row per CDR3 protein. The repertoire has tens of thousands of distinct CDR3 sequences, roughly 10% of them found once; the top ten carry around 4.4%. The sequenced sample was whole blood. The origin of the receptors is an adult who was a healthcare worker with PCR-confirmed SARS-CoV-2 infection or an uninfected control (not recorded which).

In its sample, this clonotype was seen many times. The chain is built from TRBV29-1 and TRBJ2-3; TRBD2 matches at 11 bases. Germline lookup yields CDR1 SQVTM and CDR2 ANQGSEA. The CDR3 contains 14 residues. V lost 7 bases and J lost 5; bases outside the gene matches: 8. For the CDR3, the DNA is TGCAGCGCCGAAAAGGGGACTAGCGGAGATACGCAGTATTTT. This gives the protein CSAEKGTSGDTQYF.

Ten or more counts support this clonotype. CDR3 bases: TGTGCCAGCAGCCTCCAGACAGGGGCGTTGGGCGGGGAGCTGTTTTTT. Its translation is CASSLQTGALGGELFF. The chain combines TRBV7-2 with TRBJ2-2; 8 bases line up with TRBD1. From germline, CDR1 is SGHTA and CDR2 FQGNSA. CDR3 size: 16 residues. The ends lost 5 bases at V and 7 bases at J; junction bases unmatched: 12.